This T cell receptor beta chain was identified in a study of shared clonotypes between healthy human individuals. Study-wide context: There were three CD4 naive, three CD4 memory, two CD8 naive and one CD8 memory plates per donor.

Repertoires were generated with immunoSEQ multiplex PCR, while TCRdb's copy carries only in-frame clones and drops some. The table has 2 million to 2.5 million clones, over 85% seen once. This clonotype was sampled from a man aged 18 to 29 in good health. Some clones in this sample may be carry-over from other donors' samples. The sequenced sample was naive CD4+ T cells from PBMCs. The subset here: CD45RA+ positively selected.

The CDR3 sequence is CASRQGPRDTQYF. The CDR3 coding sequence is TGCGCCAGCAGACAGGGACCGAGAGATACGCAGTATTTT. This chain joins TRBV10-2 and TRBJ2-3; TRBD1 might be the D (6 bases). This CDR3 spans 13 amino acids. The V end lost 6 bases, the J end lost 5 bases, and 12 bases lay between the germline ends. Looked up from germline, CDR1 is WSHSY and CDR2 is SAAADI.